This T cell receptor (beta chain) was identified in a study of early T cells in non-severe SARS-CoV-2 infection. This clonotype showed up many times. One entry per CDR3 protein results from TCRdb running MiXCR on the 5' RACE reads. The sample has 37,000 or so distinct CDR3 sequences, roughly 5% seen once. V was cut by 5 bases and J by 5 bases, with 11 bases left in between. CDR1 is SGHTA and CDR2 is FQGNSA in the germline V gene. The CDR3 loop spans 13 amino acids. The sequence was obtained from an adult who was a healthcare worker with PCR-confirmed SARS-CoV-2 infection or an uninfected control (not recorded which). The source material was whole blood. The V gene is TRBV7-2, the J gene TRBJ2-3; D may be TRBD2 (6 bases). CDR3: CASSTNSGDTQYF. CDR3 sequence (DNA): TGTGCCAGCAGCACAAATAGCGGAGATACGCAGTATTTT.